This T cell receptor beta chain originates from a study of beta chain features in type 1 diabetes. Study at large: Examined across all samples were roughly 100 million sorted cells.

The V end was cut by 5 bases, the J end by 3 bases, with 17 bases between. The CDR3 has 15 residues. CDR1 and CDR2 (germline): SGHAT, FQDESV (reference sequence). Study results and caveats: PCR might preferentially amplify shorter templates, equally in patients and controls. Across patients, naive, central memory and Treg TCRB repertoires exhibited apparently greater similarity than was observed across healthy donors.

cDNA synthesis used the whole RNA isolate, giving expressed TCRB sequences. Sequencing used immunoSEQ multiplex PCR; TCRdb keeps in-frame clones, though not all of them. Of 250,000 to 300,000 clones detected, about 8% appear once; the ten largest clones hold roughly 1%. This clone was seen a handful of times. The target antigen is unknown. Material: central memory CD4+ T cells from blood. The chain joins TRBV11-1 to TRBJ2-7; unclear D gene. This clonotype was obtained from a woman aged 18-29 years in good health. The CDR3, as DNA: TGTGCCAGCAGCCGGACGGACCAGGCCTTCTACGAGCAGTACGTC. Protein: CASSRTDQAFYEQYV.